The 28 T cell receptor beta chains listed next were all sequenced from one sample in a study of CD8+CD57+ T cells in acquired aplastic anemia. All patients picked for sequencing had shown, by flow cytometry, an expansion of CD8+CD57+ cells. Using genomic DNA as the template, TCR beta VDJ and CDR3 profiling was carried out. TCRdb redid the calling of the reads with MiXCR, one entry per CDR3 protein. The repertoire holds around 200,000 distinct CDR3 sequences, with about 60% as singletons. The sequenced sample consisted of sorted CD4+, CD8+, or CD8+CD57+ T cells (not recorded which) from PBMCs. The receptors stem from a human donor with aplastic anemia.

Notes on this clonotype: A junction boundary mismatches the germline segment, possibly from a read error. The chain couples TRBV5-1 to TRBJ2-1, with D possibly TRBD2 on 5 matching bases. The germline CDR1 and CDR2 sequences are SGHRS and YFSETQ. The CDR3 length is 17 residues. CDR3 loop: CAGSLASGVYNFNEQFF. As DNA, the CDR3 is TGCGCCGGCAGCTTGGCATCCGGGGTTTATAACTTCAATGAGCAGTTCTTC.

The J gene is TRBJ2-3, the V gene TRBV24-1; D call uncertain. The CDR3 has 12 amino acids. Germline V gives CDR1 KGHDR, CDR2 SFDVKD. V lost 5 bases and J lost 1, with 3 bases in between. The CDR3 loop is CATSVGTDTQYF. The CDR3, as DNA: TGTGCCACCAGTGTCGGCACAGATACGCAGTATTTT.

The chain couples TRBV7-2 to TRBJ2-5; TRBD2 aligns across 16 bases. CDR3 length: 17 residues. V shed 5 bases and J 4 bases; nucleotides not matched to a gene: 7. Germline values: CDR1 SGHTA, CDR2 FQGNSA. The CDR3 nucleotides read TGTGCCAGCAGCGAAACCGGGACTAGCGGGGGGGCAGAGACCCAGTACTTC. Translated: CASSETGTSGGAETQYF.

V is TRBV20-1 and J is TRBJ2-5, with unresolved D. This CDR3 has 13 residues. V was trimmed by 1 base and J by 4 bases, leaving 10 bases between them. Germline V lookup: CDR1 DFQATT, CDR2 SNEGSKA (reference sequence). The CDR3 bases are TGCAGTGCTAGAGGCTCGGGCCGAGAGACCCAGTACTTC. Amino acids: CSARGSGRETQYF.

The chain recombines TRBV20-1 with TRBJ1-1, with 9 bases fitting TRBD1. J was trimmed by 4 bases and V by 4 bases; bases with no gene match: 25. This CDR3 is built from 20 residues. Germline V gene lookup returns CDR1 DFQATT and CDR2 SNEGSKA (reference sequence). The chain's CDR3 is CSANRDREWTSGGLSTEAFF. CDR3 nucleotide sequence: TGCAGTGCTAATCGGGACAGGGAATGGACTAGCGGGGGCCTGAGCACTGAAGCTTTCTTT.

The CDR3 nucleotides read TGTGCCAGCAGCTGGGACAGGGTCGAGCAGTACTTC. This gives the protein CASSWDRVEQYF. The chain combines TRBV5-8 with TRBJ2-7, with 9 nucleotides matching TRBD1. CDR1 is SGHTS and CDR2 is YDEGEE in the germline V gene. This CDR3 region has 12 residues. The trim removed 3 bases at V and 6 bases at J, leaving 1 base unmatched.

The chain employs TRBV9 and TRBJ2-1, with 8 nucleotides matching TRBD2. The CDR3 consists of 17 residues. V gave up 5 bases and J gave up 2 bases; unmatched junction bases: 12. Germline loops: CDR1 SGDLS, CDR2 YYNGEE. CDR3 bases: TGTGCCAGCAGTCACCCGGCAGGACTAGCAGCCTACAATGAGCAGTTCTTC. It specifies CASSHPAGLAAYNEQFF.

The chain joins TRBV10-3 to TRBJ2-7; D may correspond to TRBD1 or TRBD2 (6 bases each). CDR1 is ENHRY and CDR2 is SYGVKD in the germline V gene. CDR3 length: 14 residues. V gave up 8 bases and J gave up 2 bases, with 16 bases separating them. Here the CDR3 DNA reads TGTGCCATCGGAGGGGGGACGGAGACCTACGAGCAGTACTTC. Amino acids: CAIGGGTETYEQYF.

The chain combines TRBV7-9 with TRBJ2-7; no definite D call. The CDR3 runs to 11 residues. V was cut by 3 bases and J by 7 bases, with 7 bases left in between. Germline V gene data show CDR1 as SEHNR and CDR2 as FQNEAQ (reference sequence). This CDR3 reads CASSFTGEQYF. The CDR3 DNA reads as TGTGCCAGCAGCTTCACCGGGGAGCAGTACTTC.

The CDR3 here is CASSESSHFNYGYTF. CDR3 sequence (DNA): TGCGCCAGCAGTGAGTCGAGCCATTTCAACTATGGCTACACCTTC. The chain has TRBV10-2 and TRBJ1-2; D not certain. Germline values: CDR1 WSHSY, CDR2 SAAADI. V was cut by 0 bases and J by 2 bases, with 10 bases left in between. CDR3 size: 15 residues.

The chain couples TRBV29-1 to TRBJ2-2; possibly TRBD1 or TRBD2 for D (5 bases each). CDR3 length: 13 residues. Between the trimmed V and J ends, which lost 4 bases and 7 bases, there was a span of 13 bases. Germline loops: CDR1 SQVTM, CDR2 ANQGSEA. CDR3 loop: CSVGGKAVGELFF. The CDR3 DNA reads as TGCAGCGTTGGGGGCAAAGCGGTCGGGGAGCTGTTTTTT.

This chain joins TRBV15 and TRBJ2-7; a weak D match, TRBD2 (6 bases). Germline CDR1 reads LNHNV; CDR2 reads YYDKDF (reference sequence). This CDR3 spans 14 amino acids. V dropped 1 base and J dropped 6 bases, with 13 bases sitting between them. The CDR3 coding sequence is TGTGCCACCAGCAGAGGTTTCGACGGGGGCGAGCAGTACTTC. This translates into CATSRGFDGGEQYF.

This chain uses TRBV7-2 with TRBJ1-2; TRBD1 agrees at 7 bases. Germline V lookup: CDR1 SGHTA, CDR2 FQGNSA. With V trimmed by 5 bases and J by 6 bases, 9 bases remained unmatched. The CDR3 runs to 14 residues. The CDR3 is CASSNRQGNHGYTF. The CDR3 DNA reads TGTGCCAGCAGCAACCGACAGGGAAACCATGGCTACACCTTC.

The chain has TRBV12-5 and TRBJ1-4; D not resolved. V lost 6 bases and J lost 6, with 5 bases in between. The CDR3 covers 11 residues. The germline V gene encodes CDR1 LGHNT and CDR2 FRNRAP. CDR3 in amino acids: CASGLYEKLFF. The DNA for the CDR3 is TGTGCTAGTGGCCTATATGAAAAACTGTTTTTT.

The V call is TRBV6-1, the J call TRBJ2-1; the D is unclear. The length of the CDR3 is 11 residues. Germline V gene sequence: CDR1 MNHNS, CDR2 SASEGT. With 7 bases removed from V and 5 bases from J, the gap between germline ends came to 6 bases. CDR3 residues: CASNGHNEQFF. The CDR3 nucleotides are TGTGCCAGCAACGGACACAATGAGCAGTTCTTC.

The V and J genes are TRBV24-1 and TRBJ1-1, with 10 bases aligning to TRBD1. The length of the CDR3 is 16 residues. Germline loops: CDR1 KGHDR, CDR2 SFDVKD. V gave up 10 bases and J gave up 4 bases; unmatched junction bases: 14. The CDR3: CATDSGGQGRATEAFF. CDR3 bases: TGTGCCACGGACAGTGGGGGACAGGGGAGAGCCACTGAAGCTTTCTTT.

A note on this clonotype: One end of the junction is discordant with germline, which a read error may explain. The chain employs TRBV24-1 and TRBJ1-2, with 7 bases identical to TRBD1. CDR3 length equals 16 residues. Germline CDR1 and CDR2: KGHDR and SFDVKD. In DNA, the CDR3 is TGTGCCACTAGTGACTCCTCAGGGGGGAGCGACTATGGCTACACCTTC. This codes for CATSDSSGGSDYGYTF.

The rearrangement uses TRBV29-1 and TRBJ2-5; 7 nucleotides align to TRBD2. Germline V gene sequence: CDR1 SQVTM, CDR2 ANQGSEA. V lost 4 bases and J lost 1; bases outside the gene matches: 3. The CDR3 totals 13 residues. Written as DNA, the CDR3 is TGCAGCGTTGGCGGGGGAACCCAAGAGACCCAGTACTTC. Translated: CSVGGGTQETQYF.

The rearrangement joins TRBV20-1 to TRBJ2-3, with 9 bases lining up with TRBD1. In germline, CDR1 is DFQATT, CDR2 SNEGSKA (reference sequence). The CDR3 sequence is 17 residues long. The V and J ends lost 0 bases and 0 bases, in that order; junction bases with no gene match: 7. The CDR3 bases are TGCAGTGCTAGAGATCCATCCGGGACAGGGAGCACAGATACGCAGTATTTT. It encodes CSARDPSGTGSTDTQYF.

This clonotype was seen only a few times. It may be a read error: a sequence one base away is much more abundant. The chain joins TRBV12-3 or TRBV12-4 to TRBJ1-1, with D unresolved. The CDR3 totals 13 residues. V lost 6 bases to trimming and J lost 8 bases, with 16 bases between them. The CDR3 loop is CASSFWTQGEAFF. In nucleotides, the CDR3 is TGTGCCAGCAGCTTCTGGACTCAAGGAGAAGCTTTCTTT.

The CDR3 loop reads CASSVDSSVAYEQYF. DNA for the CDR3: TGTGCCAGTAGTGTGGACAGTAGCGTCGCCTACGAGCAGTACTTC. The chain recombines TRBV19 with TRBJ2-7; D perhaps matches TRBD1 (6 bases). This CDR3 contains 15 residues. V shed 5 bases and J shed 2 bases, with 16 bases lying between them. In germline, CDR1 is LNHDA, CDR2 SQIVND (reference sequence).

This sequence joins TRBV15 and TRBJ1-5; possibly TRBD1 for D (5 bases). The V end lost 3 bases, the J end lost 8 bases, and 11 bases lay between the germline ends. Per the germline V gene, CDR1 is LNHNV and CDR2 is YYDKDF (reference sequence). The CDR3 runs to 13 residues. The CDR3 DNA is TGTGCCACCAGCAGGGGACCAGGAGAGCCCCAGCATTTT. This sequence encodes CATSRGPGEPQHF.

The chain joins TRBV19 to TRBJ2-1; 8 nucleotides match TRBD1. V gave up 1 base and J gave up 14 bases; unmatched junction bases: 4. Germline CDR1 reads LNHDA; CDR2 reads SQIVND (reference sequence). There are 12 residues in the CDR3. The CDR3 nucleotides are TGTGCCAGTAGTATAGGGGGACAGGAAGAGTTCTTC. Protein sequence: CASSIGGQEEFF. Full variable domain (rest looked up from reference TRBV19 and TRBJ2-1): DGGITQSPKYLFRKEGQNVTLSCEQNLNHDAMYWYRQDPGQGLRLIYYSQIVNDFQKGDIAEGYSVSREKKESFPLTVTSAQKNPTAFYLCASSIGGQEEFFGPGTRLTVL.

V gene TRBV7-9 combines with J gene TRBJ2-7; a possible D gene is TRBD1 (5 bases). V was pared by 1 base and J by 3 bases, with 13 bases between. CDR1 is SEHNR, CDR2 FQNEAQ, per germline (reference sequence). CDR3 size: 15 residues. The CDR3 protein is CASSLDPGFIYEQYF. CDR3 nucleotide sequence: TGTGCCAGCAGCTTAGATCCAGGGTTCATCTACGAGCAGTACTTC.

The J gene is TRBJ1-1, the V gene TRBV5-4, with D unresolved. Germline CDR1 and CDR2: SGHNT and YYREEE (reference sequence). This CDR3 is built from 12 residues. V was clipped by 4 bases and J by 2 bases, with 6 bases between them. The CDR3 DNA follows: TGTGCCAGCAGCAACGACAACACTGAAGCTTTCTTT. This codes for CASSNDNTEAFF.

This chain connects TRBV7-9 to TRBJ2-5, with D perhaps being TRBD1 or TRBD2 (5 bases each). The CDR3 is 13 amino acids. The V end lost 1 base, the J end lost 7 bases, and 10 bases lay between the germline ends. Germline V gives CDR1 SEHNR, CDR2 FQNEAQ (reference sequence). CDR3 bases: TGTGCCAGCAGCTTAGGGGACCGCGGGACCCAGTACTTC. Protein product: CASSLGDRGTQYF.

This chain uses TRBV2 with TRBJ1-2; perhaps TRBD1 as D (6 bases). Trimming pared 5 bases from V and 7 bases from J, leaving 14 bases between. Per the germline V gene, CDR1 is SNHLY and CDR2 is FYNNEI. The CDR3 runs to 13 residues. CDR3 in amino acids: CASSPRAGAGYTF. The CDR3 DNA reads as TGTGCCAGCAGTCCTCGGGCAGGGGCTGGCTACACCTTC.

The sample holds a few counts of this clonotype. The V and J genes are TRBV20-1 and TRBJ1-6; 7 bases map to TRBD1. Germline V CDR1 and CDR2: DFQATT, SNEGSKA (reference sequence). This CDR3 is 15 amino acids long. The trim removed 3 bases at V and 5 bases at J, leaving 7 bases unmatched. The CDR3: CSARRGRENNSPLHF. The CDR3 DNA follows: TGCAGTGCTAGGAGGGGGCGGGAAAATAATTCACCCCTCCACTTT.